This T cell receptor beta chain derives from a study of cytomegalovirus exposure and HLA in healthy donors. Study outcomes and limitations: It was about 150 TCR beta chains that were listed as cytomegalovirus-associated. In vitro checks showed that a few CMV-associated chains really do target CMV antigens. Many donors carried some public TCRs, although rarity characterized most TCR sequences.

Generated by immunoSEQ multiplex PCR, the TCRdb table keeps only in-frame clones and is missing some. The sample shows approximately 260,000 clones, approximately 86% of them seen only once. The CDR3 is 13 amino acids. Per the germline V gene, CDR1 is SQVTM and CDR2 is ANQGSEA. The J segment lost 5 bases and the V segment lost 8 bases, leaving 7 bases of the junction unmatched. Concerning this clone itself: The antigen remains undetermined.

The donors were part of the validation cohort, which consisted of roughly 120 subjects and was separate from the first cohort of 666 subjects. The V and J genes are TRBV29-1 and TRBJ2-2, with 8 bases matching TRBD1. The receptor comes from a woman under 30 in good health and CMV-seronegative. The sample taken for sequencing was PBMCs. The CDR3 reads CSIRDRTTGELFF. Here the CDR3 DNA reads TGCAGCATCCGGGACAGGACAACCGGGGAGCTGTTTTTT.